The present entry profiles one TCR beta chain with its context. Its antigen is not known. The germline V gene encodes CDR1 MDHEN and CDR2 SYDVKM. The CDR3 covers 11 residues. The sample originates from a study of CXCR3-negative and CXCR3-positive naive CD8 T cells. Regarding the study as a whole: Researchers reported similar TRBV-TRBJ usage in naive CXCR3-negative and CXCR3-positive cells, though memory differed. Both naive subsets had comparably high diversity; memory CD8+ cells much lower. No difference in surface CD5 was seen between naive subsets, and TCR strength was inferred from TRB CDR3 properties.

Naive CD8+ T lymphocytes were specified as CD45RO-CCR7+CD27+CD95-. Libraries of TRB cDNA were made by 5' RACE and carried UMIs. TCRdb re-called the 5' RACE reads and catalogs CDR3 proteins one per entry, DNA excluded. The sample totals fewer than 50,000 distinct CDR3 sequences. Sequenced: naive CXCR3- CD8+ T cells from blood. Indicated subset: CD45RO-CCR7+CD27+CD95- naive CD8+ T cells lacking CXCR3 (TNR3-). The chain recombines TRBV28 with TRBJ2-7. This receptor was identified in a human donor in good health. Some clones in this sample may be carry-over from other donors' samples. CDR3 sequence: CASSFLAEQYF.